These T cell receptor beta chains were read from a single sample in a study of blood T cell repertoires in COVID-19. Clones were read by immunoSEQ multiplex PCR, and TCRdb kept only the in-frame ones, dropping some. The sample carries 100,000 or so clones, around 81% recorded once. Sequenced input: peripheral blood. These receptors were collected from an elderly man with acute or convalescent COVID-19. Both conserved end residues are part of each CDR3. The D gene is left open where the match is weak. Part of the rows lack a size; the others show once, few, many or a class for expanded clones.

d_gene | len | j_gene | v_gene | abundance | CDR3nt | CDR3aa
- | 13 | TRBJ2-3 | TRBV7-9 | - | TGTGCCAGCAGCTTGTCGGGGGCAGATACGCAGTATTTT | CASSLSGADTQYF
TRBD1 | 18 | TRBJ1-6 | TRBV2 | - | TGTGCCAGCAGGCTCGCTGTTTATCGGACAGGGGGCGGATCACCCCTCCACTTT | CASRLAVYRTGGGSPLHF
TRBD2 | 16 | TRBJ2-2 | TRBV5-6 | - | TGTGCCAGCAGCTATGGACTAGCGGCGAACACCGGGGAGCTGTTTTTT | CASSYGLAANTGELFF
- | 15 | TRBJ2-3 | TRBV24-1 | few | TGTGCCACCAGTGAAGGCGGGGGCTCCACAGATACGCAGTATTTT | CATSEGGGSTDTQYF
- | 14 | TRBJ1-1 | TRBV11-3 | - | TGTGCCAGCAGCTTCTCGGGAGTGAACACTGAAGCTTTCTTT | CASSFSGVNTEAFF
- | 15 | TRBJ2-2 | TRBV28 | - | TGTGCCAGCAGTTTAGACCAGCGGGACACCGGGGAGCTGTTTTTT | CASSLDQRDTGELFF
TRBD1 | 14 | TRBJ2-5 | TRBV28 | - | TGTGCCAGCAGCCCAGGGGGCGGAGGAGAGACCCAGTACTTC | CASSPGGGGETQYF
- | 15 | TRBJ2-6 | TRBV6-4 | - | TGTGCCAGCAGCCCCGGGACTTATGGGGCCAACGTCCTGACTTTC | CASSPGTYGANVLTF
- | 12 | TRBJ1-5 | TRBV12-3/TRBV12-4 | few | TGTGCCAGCGCGAGGGGGAATCAGCCCCAGCATTTT | CASARGNQPQHF
TRBD1 | 13 | TRBJ1-5 | TRBV29-1 | - | TGCAGCGTTGTGCAGGGGGCGGGTCAGCCCCAGCATTTT | CSVVQGAGQPQHF
- | 15 | TRBJ2-2 | TRBV2 | - | TGTGCCAGCAGTGGTAGGACAGCAAACACCGGGGAGCTGTTTTTT | CASSGRTANTGELFF
- | 15 | TRBJ2-6 | TRBV5-1 | - | TGCGCCAGCAGCTTGACGGTCTCTGGGGCCAACGTCCTGACTTTC | CASSLTVSGANVLTF
- | 11 | TRBJ2-7 | TRBV20-1 | - | TGCAGTGCTAGTTCTAGCCCCGAGCAGTACTTC | CSASSSPEQYF
TRBD1 | 18 | TRBJ1-1 | TRBV13 | few | TGTGCCAGCAGCTTCGGGCCCGGGACAGGGATTGGGGACACTGAAGCTTTCTTT | CASSFGPGTGIGDTEAFF
TRBD2 | 14 | TRBJ2-3 | TRBV19 | - | TGTGCCAGTAGAAACGGGGGGGCAACAGATACGCAGTATTTT | CASRNGGATDTQYF
- | 13 | TRBJ1-4 | TRBV14 | few | TGTGCCAGCAGGAAGGGGGTCTTTGAAAAACTGTTTTTT | CASRKGVFEKLFF
TRBD2 | 17 | TRBJ2-3 | TRBV18 | few | TGTGCCAGCTCACCCGAAGGACTAGCGGGAGGCACAGATACGCAGTATTTT | CASSPEGLAGGTDTQYF
TRBD2 | 12 | TRBJ2-7 | TRBV7-9 | few | TGTGCCAGCAGCTTAGGGACGGGAGGGCAGTACTTC | CASSLGTGGQYF
TRBD2 | 15 | TRBJ2-4 | TRBV28 | - | TGTGCCAGCAAGACTAGCGGGAGAGCCAAAAACATTCAGTACTTC | CASKTSGRAKNIQYF
- | 15 | TRBJ1-5 | TRBV6-1 | few | TGTGCCAGCAGTGAAACGAGAAGGGGGTATCAGCCCCAGCATTTT | CASSETRRGYQPQHF
- | 16 | TRBJ2-1 | TRBV5-1 | - | TGCGCCAGCAGCTTGGATGCGGGGCACTCCTACAATGAGCAGTTCTTC | CASSLDAGHSYNEQFF
- | 13 | TRBJ2-1 | TRBV6-4 | - | TGTGCCAGCAGTATTTCCGCGGAGAATGAGCAGTTCTTC | CASSISAENEQFF
TRBD2 | 12 | TRBJ2-2 | TRBV25-1 | - | TGTGCCAGCGGCGGGGGGTCCGGGGAGCTGTTTTTT | CASGGGSGELFF
TRBD1 | 14 | TRBJ2-7 | TRBV10-3 | - | TGTGCCATCAGATCGGACAGGGGGCACTACGAGCAGTACTTC | CAIRSDRGHYEQYF
TRBD1 | 14 | TRBJ2-7 | TRBV7-2 | - | TGTGCCAGCAGCTCCCAGACAGGGGGCTACGAGCAGTACTTC | CASSSQTGGYEQYF
- | 20 | TRBJ1-5 | TRBV4-1 | - | TGCGCCAGCAGCCAAGAACCAAGATTTTCGGGGGGCGGAAGCAATCAGCCCCAGCATTTT | CASSQEPRFSGGGSNQPQHF
- | 17 | TRBJ1-4 | TRBV27 | - | TGTGCCAGCAGTTTATCGTACATGGGGAGCTTTCGTGAAAAACTGTTTTTT | CASSLSYMGSFREKLFF
TRBD1 | 14 | TRBJ1-5 | TRBV18 | - | TGTGCCAGCTCACCACAGACAGGGATTGAGCCCCAGCATTTT | CASSPQTGIEPQHF
- | 13 | TRBJ2-5 | TRBV19 | - | TGTGCCAGTAGTGACCAAGGGGGTAGGACCCAGTACTTC | CASSDQGGRTQYF
TRBD1 | 14 | TRBJ1-4 | TRBV5-1 | - | TGCGCCAGCAGCAGGACAGGGAAAAATGAAAAACTGTTTTTT | CASSRTGKNEKLFF
- | 14 | TRBJ2-2 | TRBV30 | - | TGTGCCTGGAGCCGACAGGTGAACACCGGGGAGCTGTTTTTT | CAWSRQVNTGELFF
TRBD2 | 16 | TRBJ2-1 | TRBV6-2/TRBV6-3 | - | TGTGCCAGCAGTTACCTAGCGGGAGGGCCGGGGAATGAGCAGTTCTTC | CASSYLAGGPGNEQFF
- | 15 | TRBJ2-3 | TRBV3-1/TRBV3-2 | - | TGTGCCAGCAGCCAAGCCGAATCGGGTAGGGGTACGCAGTATTTT | CASSQAESGRGTQYF
TRBD1 | 16 | TRBJ1-4 | TRBV27 | - | TGTGCCAGCAGTTTCTCGGCCTCAGGGGGCGGTGAAAAACTGTTTTTT | CASSFSASGGGEKLFF
TRBD1 | 16 | TRBJ2-2 | TRBV28 | - | TGTGCCAGCAGTTTCAAAACAGGGGTGGGGACCGGGGAGCTGTTTTTT | CASSFKTGVGTGELFF
TRBD1 | 17 | TRBJ2-6 | TRBV7-9 | - | TGTGCCAGCAGCTCCTGGGACAGGGGATCTGGGGCCAACGTCCTGACTTTC | CASSSWDRGSGANVLTF
TRBD1 | 12 | TRBJ2-7 | TRBV29-1 | few | TGCAGCGGAAGGACAGGGTATGGCGAGCAGTACTTC | CSGRTGYGEQYF
TRBD1 | 15 | TRBJ2-7 | TRBV7-9 | - | TGTGCCAGCAGCTTTTACGGGACAGGGGGCGGCCTGGAGTACTTC | CASSFYGTGGGLEYF
- | 15 | TRBJ2-4 | TRBV1 | - | TGCACCAGCAGCCAAGATGGCGGGGCCAAAAACATTCAGTACTTC | CTSSQDGGAKNIQYF
- | 15 | TRBJ2-1 | TRBV6-5 | - | TGTGCCAGCAGTTACATGGCGGCCTCCTACAATGAGCAGTTCTTC | CASSYMAASYNEQFF
- | 16 | TRBJ1-6 | TRBV10-2 | - | TGCGCCAGCAGTCTCAGGAGGGAACGGGTAGAGTCACCCCTCCACTTT | CASSLRRERVESPLHF
TRBD1 | 13 | TRBJ1-2 | TRBV28 | - | TGTGCCAGTGAACCGGGACAGGGGATGCGCTACACCTTC | CASEPGQGMRYTF
- | 16 | TRBJ2-3 | TRBV9 | - | TGTGCCAGCAGCCCCCATAGTCGGGAGCCCACAGATACGCAGTATTTT | CASSPHSREPTDTQYF
- | 13 | TRBJ1-1 | TRBV29-1 | - | TGCAGCGCCGGCGCCGGGGAGAGAACTGAAGCTTTCTTT | CSAGAGERTEAFF
TRBD2 | 17 | TRBJ2-5 | TRBV6-1 | - | TGTGCCAGCAGTGAAGGGAGACTAGCGGGAGGGCTGGAGACCCAGTACTTC | CASSEGRLAGGLETQYF
TRBD1 | 13 | TRBJ1-1 | TRBV27 | - | TGTGCCAGCAGTGGCAGGGGGGTCACTGAAGCTTTCTTT | CASSGRGVTEAFF
- | 14 | TRBJ1-1 | TRBV5-1 | few | TGCGCCAGCAGCTTGCAGGGAGGGAGCACTGAAGCTTTCTTT | CASSLQGGSTEAFF
- | 13 | TRBJ1-2 | TRBV2 | - | TGTGCCAGCAGTGAAGGTTCACGCCTAGGCTACACCTTC | CASSEGSRLGYTF
TRBD2 | 16 | TRBJ2-2 | TRBV5-1 | - | TGCGCCAGCAGCAGCGAGCGGGAGATGCTATCCGGGGAGCTGTTTTTT | CASSSEREMLSGELFF
- | 13 | TRBJ2-1 | TRBV6-6 | - | TGTGCCAGCAGCGTTCGTTCAGGCAATGAGCAGTTCTTC | CASSVRSGNEQFF
- | 12 | TRBJ2-7 | TRBV5-6 | - | TGTGCCAGCAGCTTGATCGGGGACGAGCAGTACTTC | CASSLIGDEQYF
- | 12 | TRBJ1-1 | TRBV30 | - | TGTGCCTGCGGACAGTCCAACACTGAAGCTTTCTTT | CACGQSNTEAFF
- | 14 | TRBJ1-1 | TRBV19 | - | TGTGCCAGTAAGCTAGCGGGGGCGGGCACTGAAGCTTTCTTT | CASKLAGAGTEAFF
TRBD2 | 15 | TRBJ2-1 | TRBV5-1 | - | TGCGCCAGCAGTCAAGACGGGAGGGGGTACAATGAGCAGTTCTTC | CASSQDGRGYNEQFF
- | 14 | TRBJ1-6 | TRBV30 | - | TGTGCCTGGAGTTCAGGGCAGGGAGGCTCACCCCTCCACTTT | CAWSSGQGGSPLHF